This T cell receptor (beta chain) comes out of a study of vaccination effects on CD4 cells after COVID-19. The germline V and J ends were trimmed by 4 bases and 7 bases, with 10 bases remaining between them. This CDR3 has 11 residues. Germline CDR1 DFQATT, CDR2 SNEGSKA (reference sequence). Findings and limits, study-wide: Few convalescent patients were studied, and early post-infection samples were lacking.

The data were produced by immunoSEQ multiplex PCR, yet TCRdb's version contains in-frame clones alone and is incomplete. The sample has about 54,000 clones; around 85% are singletons. With respect to this clone: Its matching antigen is unknown.

With the ViraFEST assay, the study expanded antigen-specific CD4+ T cells using viral peptide pools, then sequenced them. Between days 10 and 11 of culture, CD4+ T cells were separated out. The chain recombines TRBV20-1 with TRBJ1-2, with unresolved D. This specimen was CD4+ T cells from PBMCs cultured with HCoV-229E spike peptides, taken before COVID-19 vaccination. The origin of this receptor is a human donor who received a COVID-19 vaccine. The CDR3 here is CSATEWVGYTF. The CDR3, as DNA: TGCAGTGCTACTGAGTGGGTTGGCTACACCTTC.